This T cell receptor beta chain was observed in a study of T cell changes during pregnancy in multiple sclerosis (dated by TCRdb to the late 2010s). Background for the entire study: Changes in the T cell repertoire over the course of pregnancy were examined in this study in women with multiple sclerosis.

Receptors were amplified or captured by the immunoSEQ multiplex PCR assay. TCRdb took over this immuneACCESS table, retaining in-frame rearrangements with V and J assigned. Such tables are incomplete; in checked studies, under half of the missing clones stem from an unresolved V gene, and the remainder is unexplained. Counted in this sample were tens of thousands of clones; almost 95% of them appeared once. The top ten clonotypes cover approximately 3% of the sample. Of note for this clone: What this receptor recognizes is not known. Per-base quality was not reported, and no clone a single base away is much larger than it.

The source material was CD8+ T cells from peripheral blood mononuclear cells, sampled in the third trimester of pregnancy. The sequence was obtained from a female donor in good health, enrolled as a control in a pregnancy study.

The nucleotides read TGTGCAAGTCGCTCTGGCCTAGTCGAGGGCCAGTACTTC. Its protein is CASRSGLVEGQYF. The rearrangement combines TRBV12-2 with TRBJ2-5; TRBD2, the table's D call, was not compared with the DNA. TRBV12-2 corresponds to a pseudogene. The CDR3 covers 13 residues, taking in both the cysteine and the phenylalanine. Of all the DNA, just the CDR3 is kept, 39 bases in frame from base 1.